This T cell receptor (beta chain) was captured by sequencing in a study of shared T cell receptors in the human thymus. Germline V gene data show CDR1 as MNHNS and CDR2 as SASEGT. The CDR3 contains 16 residues. V was pared by 3 bases and J by 7 bases, with 18 bases between. Clones were sequenced by immunoSEQ multiplex PCR, and TCRdb holds only the in-frame ones, with some missing. The table records about 500,000 clones, around 78% of them present only once. This same sample was also part of a study on human thymus T cells. That study adds: The donor group consisted of healthy Finnish infants who were having corrective surgery for congenital heart defects. During corrective heart surgery, resections were taken, and the thymus tissue came from them. V and J genes seemed to be used with bias in thymic and blood repertoires. Unrelated individuals reportedly shared highly overlapping thymic TCR repertoires.

The TCR sequence derives from a boy younger than two with a congenital heart defect. V gene TRBV6-1 combines with J gene TRBJ2-2; tentatively, D is TRBD1 (7 bases). What was sequenced was thymocytes. CDR3 DNA: TGTGCCAGCAGTGAGGGACTCAGGGGGTTGGGCGGGGAGCTGTTTTTT. It translates to CASSEGLRGLGGELFF.